This T cell receptor beta chain was identified in a study of shared clonotypes between healthy human individuals. Study overall: CD4 naive and memory got three plates each, CD8 naive two, CD8 memory one. Study-wide points: Naive subsets tended to show greater estimated richness than memory subsets.

The CDR3 runs to 15 residues. Germline V CDR1 and CDR2: KGHSH, LQKENI. Trimming took 2 bases from V and 4 from J; bases not matched to a gene: 5. Per the original methods: Junction-only sequences produced by ImmunoSEQ had no quality scores, so filtering differed. Data came from immunoSEQ multiplex PCR; TCRdb stores just in-frame clones and leaves some out. That table is the source of V, J and clone size, and D and trimming were worked out from the DNA. The data contain over 1.4 million clones, around 95% of them singletons. With respect to this clone: Antigen: not known.

The receptor was derived from a man aged 30 to 45 in good health. Sequences were obtained from naive CD4+ T cells sorted from blood. Stated subset: CD45RA+ positively selected. The genes are TRBV18 and TRBJ2-5; 9 bases agree with TRBD1. The CDR3 DNA reads as TGTGCCAGCTCACCATCCGGGACAGGGATAGAGACCCAGTACTTC. Encoded protein: CASSPSGTGIETQYF.